This T cell receptor (beta chain) was retrieved from a study of T cell responses to AZD1222 COVID-19 vaccine. Study-level points and caveats: Only five or six AZD1222 recipients tested seropositive at baseline. Clonal diversity may have been underestimated, and the donors were mostly white British, with more females than males.

Points on this clone: The antigen remains unidentified.

The germline V gene encodes CDR1 MDHEN and CDR2 SYDVKM. Trimming shortened V by 7 bases and J by 2 bases, and 18 bases separated the two germline ends. This CDR3 has 15 residues. The repertoire was sequenced with immunoSEQ multiplex PCR; TCRdb's copy has only in-frame clones and lacks some. The sample comprises 80,000 to 90,000 clones, approximately 90% of which are singletons, and roughly 4.8% rests with the top ten. The receptor comes from an adult in good health. The sample in question was peripheral blood, obtained on day 0 of MenACWY control vaccination. V and J are TRBV28 and TRBJ2-7; D remains ambiguous. The DNA of the CDR3 is TGTGCCAGCAACGAACGTGGTGAAGTTGCCTACGAGCAGTACTTC. Protein sequence: CASNERGEVAYEQYF.